This TCR beta chain came from a study of shared clonotypes between healthy human individuals. The study enrolled healthy HIV-negative adults without recent acute infections or vaccinations as donors. The CDR3 length is 14 residues. Per the germline V gene, CDR1 is ENHRY and CDR2 is SYGVKD. Trimming shortened V by 0 bases and J by 2 bases, and 7 bases separated the two germline ends. Measured with immunoSEQ multiplex PCR; TCRdb has only the in-frame clones, and not every one. The data show under 2,500,000 clones, about 94% seen once. Findings and caveats of the study: Memory subsets generally showed lower estimated richness than naive subsets. Clonotypes not shared had lower generation probabilities than those common to all four donors. When naive CD4 clonotypes were compared across several donors, approximately 5% were shared.

Comments on this clone: Antigen: not known. Other DNA sequences from this sample encode an identical CDR3 as well.

This sequence originates from a man aged 18 to 29 in good health. This chain links TRBV10-3 with TRBJ2-5; D may be TRBD2 (5 bases). The sample consisted of naive CD4+ T cells sorted from blood. Subset meaning: CD45RA+ positively selected. The CDR3 sequence: CAISESRGQETQYF. The CDR3 bases are TGTGCCATCAGTGAGTCACGGGGTCAAGAGACCCAGTACTTC.